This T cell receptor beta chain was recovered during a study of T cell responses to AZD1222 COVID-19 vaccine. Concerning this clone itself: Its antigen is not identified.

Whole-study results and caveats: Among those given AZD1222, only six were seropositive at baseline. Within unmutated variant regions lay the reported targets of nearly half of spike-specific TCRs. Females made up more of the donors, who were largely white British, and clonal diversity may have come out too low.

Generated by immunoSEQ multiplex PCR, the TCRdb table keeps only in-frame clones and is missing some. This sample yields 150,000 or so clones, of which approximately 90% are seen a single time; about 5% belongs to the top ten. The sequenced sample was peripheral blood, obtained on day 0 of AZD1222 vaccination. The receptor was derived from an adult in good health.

The CDR3 sequence: CASSVAGGRAPLHF. For the CDR3, the DNA is TGTGCCAGCAGTGTTGCAGGGGGGAGGGCACCCCTCCACTTT. V gene TRBV2 combines with J gene TRBJ1-6; 7 bases map to TRBD1. Germline CDR1 is SNHLY and CDR2 is FYNNEI. V shed 4 bases, J shed 11 bases, and the junction held 8 bases outside the gene matches. The CDR3 consists of 14 residues.